These 8 T cell receptor beta chains originate from one sample sequenced in a study of shared clonotypes between healthy human individuals. The protocol was immunoSEQ multiplex PCR, while the TCRdb copy is restricted to in-frame clones and leaves out a portion. The sample has about 2.4 million clones, approximately 94% seen once. Sequenced sample: naive CD4+ T cells sorted from blood. Subset here: CD45RA+ positively selected. Every receptor here comes from a man aged 18 to 35 in good health.

The sample holds a few counts of this clone. The rearrangement uses TRBV27 and TRBJ1-2, with 7 nucleotides matching TRBD1. CDR3 size: 13 residues. V shed 7 bases, J shed 2 bases, and the junction held 4 bases outside the gene matches. CDR1 and CDR2 (germline): MNHEY, SMNVEV (reference sequence). This CDR3 reads CASKPQGNYGYTF. The CDR3 DNA reads TGTGCCAGCAAACCACAGGGGAACTATGGCTACACCTTC.

This chain uses TRBV6-1 with TRBJ2-7; D is unclear. Germline V gives CDR1 MNHNS, CDR2 SASEGT. CDR3 size: 17 residues. V lost 3 bases and J lost 5, with 23 bases in between. The CDR3 nucleotides are TGTGCCAGCAGTGACCAACCCCCCCGGGCCCAACCCAACGAGCAGTACTTC. Translated: CASSDQPPRAQPNEQYF.

V gene TRBV27 combines with J gene TRBJ2-3; TRBD2 aligns across 8 bases. Germline V gene lookup returns CDR1 MNHEY and CDR2 SMNVEV (reference sequence). CDR3 size: 16 residues. The V gene end was trimmed by 5 bases and the J gene end by 3 bases; junction bases not matched to a gene: 10. The CDR3 bases are TGTGCCAGCAGTCCTCAGCGGGGGTCTCCGACAGATACGCAGTATTTT. Protein sequence: CASSPQRGSPTDTQYF.

This clone was observed once. The J gene is TRBJ2-5, the V gene TRBV19; D might be TRBD2 (5 bases). The CDR3 totals 13 residues. Germline assignment: CDR1 LNHDA and CDR2 SQIVND (reference sequence). V gave up 5 bases and J gave up 3 bases, with 10 bases separating them. Written as DNA, the CDR3 is TGTGCCAGTAGTGCGAGCGGAGAAGAGACCCAGTACTTC. Translating gives CASSASGEETQYF.

The chain joins TRBV11-2 to TRBJ2-7, with unresolved D. V lost 5 bases to trimming and J lost 2 bases, with 16 bases between them. Germline V gene sequence: CDR1 SGHAT, CDR2 FQNNGV. The CDR3 loop spans 15 amino acids. The CDR3 region has the DNA TGTGCCAGCAGCCATTGGCAAGATCCTACCTACGAGCAGTACTTC. Translating it yields CASSHWQDPTYEQYF.

The chain employs TRBV5-8 and TRBJ1-4; the D is unclear. CDR1 SGHTS and CDR2 YDEGEE come from the germline V gene. The V end was cut by 0 bases, the J end by 8 bases, with 14 bases between. The CDR3 consists of 15 residues. CDR3 loop: CASSLGELVREKLFF. The CDR3 coding sequence is TGTGCCAGCAGCTTGGGGGAGCTGGTCCGGGAAAAACTGTTTTTT. The full variable domain, completed using reference TRBV5-8 and TRBJ1-4, is EAGVTQSPTHLIKTRGQQATLRCSPISGHTSVYWYQQALGLGLQFLLWYDEGEERNRGNFPPRFSGRQFPNYSSELNVNALELEDSALYLCASSLGELVREKLFFGSGTQLSVL.

The V gene is TRBV7-8, the J gene TRBJ1-5, with D perhaps matching TRBD1 (6 bases). There are 20 residues in the CDR3. Trimming stripped 0 bases from V and 0 bases from J, with 21 bases between. The V gene's germline CDR1 is SGHVS and CDR2 FQNEAQ. CDR3 region: CASSLAAFTAGHLSNQPQHF. In nucleotides, the CDR3 is TGTGCCAGCAGCTTAGCGGCCTTTACAGCGGGACACCTTAGCAATCAGCCCCAGCATTTT. Supplemented by reference TRBV7-8 and TRBJ1-5, the full variable domain reads GAGVSQSPRYKVAKRGQDVALRCDPISGHVSLFWYQQALGQGPEFLTYFQNEAQLDKSGLPSDRFFAERPEGSVSTLKIQRTQQEDSAVYLCASSLAAFTAGHLSNQPQHFGDGTRLSIL.

This clone was found a few times. J is TRBJ1-5 and V is TRBV27, with D possibly being TRBD1 (6 bases). Trimming removed 8 bases from V and 5 bases from J, with 13 bases in between. The CDR3 contains 13 residues. Germline CDR1 MNHEY, CDR2 SMNVEV (reference sequence). The CDR3 is CASRQEGHQPQHF. The CDR3, as DNA: TGTGCCAGCCGACAGGAGGGCCATCAGCCCCAGCATTTT.